What follows describes a single T cell receptor (beta chain). Antigen unknown. The CDR3 has 14 amino acids. Germline V gene data show CDR1 as LNHDA and CDR2 as SQIVND (reference sequence). V shed 4 bases, J shed 8 bases, and the junction held 2 bases outside the gene matches. This entry comes from a study of T cells in localized non-small cell lung cancer. Study results and limitations: In uninvolved adjacent lung, T cell clonality reached its highest value, exceeding tumor. A median approximately 57 of the top 100 tumor clones appeared in adjacent lung.

Method: immunoSEQ multiplex PCR; TCRdb's copy keeps in-frame clones and lacks some. Of around 130,000 clones in the sample, 89% were seen once. The source material was peripheral blood, sampled before any cancer treatment. This chain joins TRBV19 and TRBJ1-4; 12 nucleotides match TRBD1. This TCR was sampled from a female donor over 55 with stage I lung adenocarcinoma. This chain's CDR3 is CASSRDRGREKLFF. The CDR3 DNA reads TGTGCCAGTAGTAGGGACAGGGGGCGAGAAAAACTGTTTTTT.